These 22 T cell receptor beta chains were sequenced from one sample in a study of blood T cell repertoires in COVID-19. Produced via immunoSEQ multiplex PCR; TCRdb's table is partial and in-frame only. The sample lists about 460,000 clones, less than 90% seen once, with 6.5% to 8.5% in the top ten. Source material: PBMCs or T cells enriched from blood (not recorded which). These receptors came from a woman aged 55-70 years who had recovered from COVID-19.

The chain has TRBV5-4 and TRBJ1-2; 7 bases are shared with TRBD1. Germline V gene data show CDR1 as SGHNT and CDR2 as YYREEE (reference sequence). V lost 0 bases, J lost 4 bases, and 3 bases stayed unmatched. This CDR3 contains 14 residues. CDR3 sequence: CASSLGQGGYGYTF. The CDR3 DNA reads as TGTGCCAGCAGCTTGGGACAGGGTGGCTATGGCTACACCTTC.

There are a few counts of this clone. This CDR3 is CASSPQGFGANVLTF. CDR3 nucleotides: TGTGCCAGCAGTCCACAGGGATTTGGGGCCAACGTCCTGACTTTC. The chain combines TRBV7-2 with TRBJ2-6; possibly TRBD1 for D (6 bases). From germline, CDR1 is SGHTA and CDR2 FQGNSA. The CDR3 is made up of 15 amino acids. The V gene lost 6 bases and the J gene lost 3 bases, with 12 bases spanning the gap.

CDR3 amino acids: CASRRGENEKLFF. In DNA form, the CDR3 reads TGCGCCAGCAGGCGCGGGGAAAATGAAAAACTGTTTTTT. This chain links TRBV5-1 with TRBJ1-4; no clear D gene. V lost 5 bases to trimming and J lost 5 bases, with 10 bases between them. Germline V gives CDR1 SGHRS, CDR2 YFSETQ. CDR3 length equals 13 residues.

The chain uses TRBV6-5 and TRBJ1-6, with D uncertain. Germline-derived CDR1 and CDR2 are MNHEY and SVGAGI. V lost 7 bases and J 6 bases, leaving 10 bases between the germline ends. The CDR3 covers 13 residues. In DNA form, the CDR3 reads TGTGCCAGCACGGGGTCGGGTAATTCACCCCTCCACTTT. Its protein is CASTGSGNSPLHF.

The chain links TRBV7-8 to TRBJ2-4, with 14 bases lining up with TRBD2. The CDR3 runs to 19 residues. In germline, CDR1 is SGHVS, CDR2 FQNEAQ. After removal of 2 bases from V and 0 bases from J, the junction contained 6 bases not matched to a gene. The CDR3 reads CASSLWGLAGDIAKNIQYF. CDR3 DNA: TGTGCCAGCAGCTTATGGGGACTAGCGGGGGACATAGCCAAAAACATTCAGTACTTC.

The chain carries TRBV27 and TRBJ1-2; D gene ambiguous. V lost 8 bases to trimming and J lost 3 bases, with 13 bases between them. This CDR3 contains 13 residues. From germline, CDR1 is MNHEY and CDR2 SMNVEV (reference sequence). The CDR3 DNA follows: TGTGCCAGCGCCTCGCGGAGAGACTATGGCTACACCTTC. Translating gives CASASRRDYGYTF.

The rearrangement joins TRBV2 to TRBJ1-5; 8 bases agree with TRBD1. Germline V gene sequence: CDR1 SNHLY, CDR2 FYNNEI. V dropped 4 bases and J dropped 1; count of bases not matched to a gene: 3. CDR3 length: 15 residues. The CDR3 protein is CASSGWTGSNQPQHF. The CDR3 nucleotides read TGTGCCAGCAGTGGATGGACAGGGAGCAATCAGCCCCAGCATTTT.

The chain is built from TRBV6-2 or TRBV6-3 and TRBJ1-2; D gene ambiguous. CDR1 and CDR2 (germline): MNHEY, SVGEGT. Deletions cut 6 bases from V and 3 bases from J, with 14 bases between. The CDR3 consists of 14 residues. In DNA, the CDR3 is TGTGCCAGCAGCCTCTCCTACTTACACTATGGCTACACCTTC. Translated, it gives CASSLSYLHYGYTF.

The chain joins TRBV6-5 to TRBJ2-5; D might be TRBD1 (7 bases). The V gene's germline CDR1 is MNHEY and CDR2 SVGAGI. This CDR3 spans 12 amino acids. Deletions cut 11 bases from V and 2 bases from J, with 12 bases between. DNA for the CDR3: TGTGCCGCAGGGGGAGGACAAGAGACCCAGTACTTC. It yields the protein CAAGGGQETQYF.

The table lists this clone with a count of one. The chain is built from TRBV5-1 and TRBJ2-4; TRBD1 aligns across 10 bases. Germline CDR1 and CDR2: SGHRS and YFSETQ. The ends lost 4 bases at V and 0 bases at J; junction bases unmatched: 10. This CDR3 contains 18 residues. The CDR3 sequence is CASSGGTGATLAKNIQYF. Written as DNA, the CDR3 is TGCGCCAGCAGCGGCGGGACAGGGGCCACTCTAGCCAAAAACATTCAGTACTTC.

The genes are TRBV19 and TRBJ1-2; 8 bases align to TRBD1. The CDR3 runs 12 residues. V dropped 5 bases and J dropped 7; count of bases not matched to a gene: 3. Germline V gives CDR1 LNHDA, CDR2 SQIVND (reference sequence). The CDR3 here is CASSFQGAGYTF. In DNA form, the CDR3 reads TGTGCCAGTAGTTTTCAGGGGGCTGGCTACACCTTC. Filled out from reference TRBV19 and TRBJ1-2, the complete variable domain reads DGGITQSPKYLFRKEGQNVTLSCEQNLNHDAMYWYRQDPGQGLRLIYYSQIVNDFQKGDIAEGYSVSREKKESFPLTVTSAQKNPTAFYLCASSFQGAGYTFGSGTRLTVV.

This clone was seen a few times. The chain's CDR3 is CASWGRDNQPQHF. The DNA for the CDR3 is TGTGCCAGTTGGGGCAGGGACAATCAGCCCCAGCATTTT. The rearrangement joins TRBV19 to TRBJ1-5, with D perhaps TRBD1 (5 bases). Germline-derived CDR1 and CDR2 are LNHDA and SQIVND (reference sequence). The CDR3 is 13 residues long. Trimming stripped 8 bases from V and 3 bases from J, with 11 bases between.

Written as DNA, the CDR3 is TGTGCCATCCGCTCTAGCGGGGAGCTCACAGATACGCAGTATTTT. Translated, it gives CAIRSSGELTDTQYF. The rearrangement links TRBV10-3 to TRBJ2-3; TRBD2 agrees at 9 bases. Germline trimming cut 8 bases from V and 2 bases from J; bases unmatched to any gene: 8. The CDR3 has 15 amino acids. Germline values: CDR1 ENHRY, CDR2 SYGVKD.

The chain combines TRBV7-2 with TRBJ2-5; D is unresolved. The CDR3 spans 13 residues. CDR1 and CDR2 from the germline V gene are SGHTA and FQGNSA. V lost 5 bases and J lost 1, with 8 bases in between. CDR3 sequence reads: CASSEAIQETQYF. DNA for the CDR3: TGTGCCAGCAGCGAAGCCATCCAAGAGACCCAGTACTTC.

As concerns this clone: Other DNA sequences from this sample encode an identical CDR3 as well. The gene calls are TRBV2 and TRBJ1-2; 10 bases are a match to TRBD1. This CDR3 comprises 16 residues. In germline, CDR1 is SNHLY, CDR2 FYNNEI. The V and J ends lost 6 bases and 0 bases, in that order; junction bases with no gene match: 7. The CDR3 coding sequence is TGTGCCAGCAGGCGACAGGGGGCGAGTTCTAACTATGGCTACACCTTC. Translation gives CASRRQGASSNYGYTF.

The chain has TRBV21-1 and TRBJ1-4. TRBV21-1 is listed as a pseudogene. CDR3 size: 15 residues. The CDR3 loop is CASSKVGGRLEKLFF. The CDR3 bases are TGTGCCAGCAGCAAAGTGGGGGGGAGGTTAGAAAAACTGTTTTTT.

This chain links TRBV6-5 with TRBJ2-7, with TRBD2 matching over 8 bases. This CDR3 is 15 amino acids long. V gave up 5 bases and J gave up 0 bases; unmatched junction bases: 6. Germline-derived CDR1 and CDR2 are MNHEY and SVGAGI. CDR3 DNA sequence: TGTGCCAGCAGTCCCGCGGGGGGCAGCTCCTACGAGCAGTACGTC. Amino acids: CASSPAGGSSYEQYV.

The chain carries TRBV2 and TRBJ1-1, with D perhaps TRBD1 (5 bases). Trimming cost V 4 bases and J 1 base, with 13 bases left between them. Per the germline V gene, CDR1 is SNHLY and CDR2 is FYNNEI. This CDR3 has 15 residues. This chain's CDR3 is CASSVEGRKNTEAFF. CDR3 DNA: TGTGCCAGCAGTGTGGAGGGGAGGAAGAACACTGAAGCTTTCTTT.

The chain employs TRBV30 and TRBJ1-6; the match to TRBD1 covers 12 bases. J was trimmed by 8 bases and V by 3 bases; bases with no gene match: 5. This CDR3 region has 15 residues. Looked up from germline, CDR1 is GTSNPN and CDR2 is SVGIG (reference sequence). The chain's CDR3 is CAWRGDRGLDSPLHF. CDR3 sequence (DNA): TGTGCCTGGAGGGGGGACAGGGGGCTCGATTCACCCCTCCACTTT. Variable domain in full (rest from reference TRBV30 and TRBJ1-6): SQTIHQWPATLVQPVGSPLSLECTVEGTSNPNLYWYRQAAGRGLQLLFYSVGIGQISSEVPQNLSASRPQDRQFILSSKKLLLSDSGFYLCAWRGDRGLDSPLHFGNGTRLTVT.

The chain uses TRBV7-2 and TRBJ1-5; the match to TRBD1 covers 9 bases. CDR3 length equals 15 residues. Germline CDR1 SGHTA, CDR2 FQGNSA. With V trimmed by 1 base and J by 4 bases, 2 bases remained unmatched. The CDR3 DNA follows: TGTGCCAGCAGCTTAGTGGGGACAGGGAATCAGCCCCAGCATTTT. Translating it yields CASSLVGTGNQPQHF.

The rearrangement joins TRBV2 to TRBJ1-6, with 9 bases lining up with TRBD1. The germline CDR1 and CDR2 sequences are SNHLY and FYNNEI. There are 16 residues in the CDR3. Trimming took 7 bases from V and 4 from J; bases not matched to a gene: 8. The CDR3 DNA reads TGTGCCAGCATCTCGGACAGGGGACATTATAATTCACCCCTCCACTTT. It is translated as CASISDRGHYNSPLHF.

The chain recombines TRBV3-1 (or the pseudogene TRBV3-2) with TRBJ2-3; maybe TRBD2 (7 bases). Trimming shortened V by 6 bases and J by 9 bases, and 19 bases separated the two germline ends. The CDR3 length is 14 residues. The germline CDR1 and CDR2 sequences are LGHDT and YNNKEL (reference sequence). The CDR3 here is CASSQSGGAGTQYF. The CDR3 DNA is TGTGCCAGCAGTCAGAGTGGGGGGGCGGGCACGCAGTATTTT.